These 22 T cell receptor beta chains were all obtained from the same sample, sequenced in a study of blood T cell repertoires in COVID-19. Assay: immunoSEQ multiplex PCR; the TCRdb copy retains only in-frame clones and omits some. The sample contains roughly 100,000 clones, around 74% of which appear only once. Sequenced: peripheral blood. The source of these receptors is a woman older than 75 with active or convalescent COVID-19.

In DNA, the CDR3 is TGTGCCAGCAGCCATAATACAGGGAACCAAGAGACCCAGTACTTC. This encodes CASSHNTGNQETQYF. V and J are TRBV4-2 and TRBJ2-5; D possibly corresponds to TRBD1 (6 bases). In germline, CDR1 is LGHNA, CDR2 YNFKEQ. V lost 3 bases and J lost 0, with 11 bases in between. The CDR3 spans 15 residues.

The count of this clone is one. The genes are TRBV5-6 and TRBJ2-5; perhaps TRBD2 as D (5 bases). V lost 4 bases and J lost 5, with 24 bases in between. Germline lookup yields CDR1 SGHDT and CDR2 YYEEEE. This CDR3 comprises 17 residues. The CDR3 DNA follows: TGTGCCAGCAGCCCCCGGGGTTTCTGGCCTGCCGCGGAGACCCAGTACTTC. Amino acids: CASSPRGFWPAAETQYF.

The chain employs TRBV2 and TRBJ2-5, with 15 positions matching TRBD2. Germline V gene data show CDR1 as SNHLY and CDR2 as FYNNEI. Losses at the gene ends were 8 bases for V and 4 bases for J; bases not matched to a gene: 5. This CDR3 is 15 amino acids long. CDR3 region: CASVGLAGGVETQYF. In nucleotides, the CDR3 is TGTGCCAGCGTGGGACTAGCGGGAGGCGTAGAGACCCAGTACTTC. Based on the CDR3 plus reference TRBV2 and TRBJ2-5, the full variable domain is EPEVTQTPSHQVTQMGQEVILRCVPISNHLYFYWYRQILGQKVEFLVSFYNNEISEKSEIFDDQFSVERPDGSNFTLKIRSTKLEDSAMYFCASVGLAGGVETQYFGPGTRLLVL.

V and J are TRBV30 and TRBJ2-7; 9 nucleotides line up with TRBD1. The CDR3 extends over 13 amino acids. Germline V gene lookup returns CDR1 GTSNPN and CDR2 SVGIG (reference sequence). The V gene end was trimmed by 5 bases and the J gene end by 1 base; junction bases not matched to a gene: 3. The chain's CDR3 is CAWDRGGSYEQYF. The DNA of the CDR3 is TGTGCCTGGGACAGGGGGGGGTCCTACGAGCAGTACTTC.

This chain connects TRBV6-5 to TRBJ1-2, with 9 bases identical to TRBD1. Unmatched junction bases numbered 8, after V lost 6 bases and J lost 6 bases. Germline V gene data show CDR1 as MNHEY and CDR2 as SVGAGI. The CDR3 has 14 residues. This CDR3 reads CASRKGTGSHGYTF. CDR3 nucleotide sequence: TGTGCCAGCAGAAAAGGGACAGGGAGTCATGGCTACACCTTC.

The gene calls are TRBV7-2 and TRBJ1-5; TRBD1 might be the D (5 bases). Germline assignment: CDR1 SGHTA and CDR2 FQGNSA. CDR3 length equals 12 residues. V was clipped by 5 bases and J by 8 bases, with 10 bases between them. The CDR3 region has the DNA TGTGCCAGCAGCGACCCCAGGGAGCCCCAGCATTTT. This translates into CASSDPREPQHF.

V usage is TRBV2 and J usage is TRBJ2-5, with unresolved D. There are 15 residues in the CDR3. V was clipped by 2 bases and J by 1 base, with 11 bases between them. Germline values: CDR1 SNHLY, CDR2 FYNNEI. CDR3 sequence (DNA): TGTGCCAGCAGTGAAATGGGCCAGTTCCAAGAGACCCAGTACTTC. Translation: CASSEMGQFQETQYF.

This clone appeared a single time. V is TRBV28 and J is TRBJ2-5, with TRBD1 as a possible D gene (5 bases). CDR3 size: 14 residues. V dropped 6 bases and J dropped 1 base, with 12 bases sitting between them. Germline-derived CDR1 and CDR2 are MDHEN and SYDVKM. The CDR3 nucleotides are TGTGCCAGCAGCAATGGACAAACCCAAGAGACCCAGTACTTC. Its translation: CASSNGQTQETQYF.

This clone came up a few times. This rearrangement joins TRBV7-3 to TRBJ2-2; D might be TRBD1 (5 bases). The CDR3 runs 13 residues. CDR1 is SGHTA, CDR2 FQGTGA, per germline. V shed 5 bases and J shed 1 base, with 5 bases lying between them. CDR3 residues: CASSRGNTGELFF. The CDR3 DNA reads TGTGCCAGCAGCAGGGGGAACACCGGGGAGCTGTTTTTT.

The rearrangement joins TRBV6-1 to TRBJ1-2, with D unclear. The CDR3 is made up of 13 amino acids. Germline V CDR1 and CDR2: MNHNS, SASEGT. With 3 bases removed from V and 4 bases from J, the gap between germline ends came to 9 bases. Written as DNA, the CDR3 is TGTGCCAGCAGTGAGAACCAGGCCTATGGCTACACCTTC. Protein: CASSENQAYGYTF.

This clone was observed a few times. The chain joins TRBV27 to TRBJ2-5; a possible D gene is TRBD2 (7 bases). From germline, CDR1 is MNHEY and CDR2 SMNVEV (reference sequence). The CDR3 totals 18 residues. V was clipped by 6 bases and J by 3 bases, with 26 bases between them. The CDR3 here is CASSPLAGAKKAKETQYF. DNA of the CDR3: TGTGCCAGCAGCCCCCTGGCGGGGGCCAAAAAGGCCAAAGAGACCCAGTACTTC.

This chain connects TRBV10-3 to TRBJ1-2; D is undetermined. V dropped 6 bases and J dropped 3 bases, with 11 bases sitting between them. The CDR3 totals 13 residues. Per germline, CDR1 ENHRY and CDR2 SYGVKD. This CDR3 is CAISGRVDYGYTF. The CDR3 DNA is TGTGCCATCAGCGGGAGGGTTGACTATGGCTACACCTTC.

The chain combines TRBV28 with TRBJ1-2; maybe TRBD1 (6 bases). Per the germline V gene, CDR1 is MDHEN and CDR2 is SYDVKM. V was cut by 6 bases and J by 5 bases, with 13 bases left in between. The CDR3 sequence is 13 residues long. As DNA, the CDR3 is TGTGCCAGCAGCTTAGGACAGTTTTATGGCTACACCTTC. This sequence encodes CASSLGQFYGYTF.

This chain connects TRBV27 to TRBJ2-2; 10 nucleotides agree with TRBD1. The CDR3 is made up of 14 amino acids. Germline V gene data show CDR1 as MNHEY and CDR2 as SMNVEV (reference sequence). Trimming removed 6 bases from V and 5 bases from J; junction bases left unmatched: 3. Written as DNA, the CDR3 is TGTGCCAGCAGGACAGGGGGCCGTACCGGGGAGCTGTTTTTT. Translated: CASRTGGRTGELFF.

J is TRBJ2-1 and V is TRBV5-6; 10 bases are shared with TRBD1. V gave up 2 bases and J gave up 2 bases; unmatched junction bases: 4. This CDR3 spans 16 amino acids. The germline gives CDR1 SGHDT, CDR2 YYEEEE. The chain's CDR3 is CASSFPGTGAYNEQFF. In DNA, the CDR3 is TGTGCCAGCAGCTTCCCCGGGACAGGGGCCTACAATGAGCAGTTCTTC.

The V gene is TRBV10-3, the J gene TRBJ2-3; 9 nucleotides agree with TRBD2. CDR3 length: 17 amino acids. Germline V gene sequence: CDR1 ENHRY, CDR2 SYGVKD. The J segment lost 0 bases and the V segment lost 5 bases, leaving 9 bases of the junction unmatched. CDR3 in amino acids: CAISPGLATTSTDTQYF. CDR3 nucleotides: TGTGCCATCAGTCCGGGACTAGCCACCACTAGCACAGATACGCAGTATTTT.

Comments on this clone: The junction and the germline gene differ at one end; a read error may be behind it. This chain connects TRBV5-1 to TRBJ1-6; TRBD1 might be the D (5 bases). The CDR3 has 15 amino acids. Germline values: CDR1 SGHRS, CDR2 YFSETQ. The CDR3 DNA reads TGTGCCAGCAGCCTGACAGAAACCTATAATTCACCCCTCCACTTT. Amino acid sequence: CASSLTETYNSPLHF.

This chain connects TRBV2 to TRBJ2-1; the match to TRBD2 covers 14 bases. The CDR3 is 16 amino acids. V trimming: 8 bases; J trimming: 7 bases; junction bases outside the gene matches: 10. The germline V gene has CDR1 SNHLY and CDR2 FYNNEI. The CDR3: CASGPGLAGGWNEQFF. CDR3 nucleotide sequence: TGTGCCAGCGGTCCCGGACTAGCGGGAGGTTGGAATGAGCAGTTCTTC.

This clone has a handful of counts. The chain couples TRBV6-5 to TRBJ1-1; 10 bases map to TRBD1. This CDR3 spans 14 amino acids. Germline V gene data show CDR1 as MNHEY and CDR2 as SVGAGI. The ends lost 2 bases at V and 5 bases at J; junction bases unmatched: 2. In DNA form, the CDR3 reads TGTGCCAGCAGTTACGACAGGGGGCGGACTGAAGCTTTCTTT. Translated, it gives CASSYDRGRTEAFF.

This chain connects TRBV28 to TRBJ1-2; TRBD1 might be the D (5 bases). Trimming cost V 4 bases and J 7 bases, with 16 bases left between them. The CDR3 sequence is 14 residues long. Germline V lookup: CDR1 MDHEN, CDR2 SYDVKM. CDR3 nucleotides: TGTGCCAGCAGTTCTCGGACACAGTCAGGTGGCTACACCTTC. Translated, it gives CASSSRTQSGGYTF.

Here the CDR3 DNA reads TGTGCCAGTAGTATAGAAGTCCCAGGGGGAGAGAAGACCCAGTACTTC. Protein sequence: CASSIEVPGGEKTQYF. The chain is built from TRBV19 and TRBJ2-5, with 7 bases fitting TRBD1. Germline CDR1 is LNHDA and CDR2 is SQIVND (reference sequence). The CDR3 sequence is 16 residues long. Trimming cost V 0 bases and J 6 bases; bases outside gene matches: 10.

This clone was observed at least ten times. The genes are TRBV5-4 and TRBJ2-5; possible D gene TRBD1, 5 bases. CDR3 length equals 14 residues. The germline V and J ends were trimmed by 4 bases and 1 base, with 11 bases remaining between them. Germline loops: CDR1 SGHNT, CDR2 YYREEE (reference sequence). The CDR3 nucleotides read TGTGCCAGCAGCCTTGACAGCACCCAAGAGACCCAGTACTTC. This translates into CASSLDSTQETQYF.